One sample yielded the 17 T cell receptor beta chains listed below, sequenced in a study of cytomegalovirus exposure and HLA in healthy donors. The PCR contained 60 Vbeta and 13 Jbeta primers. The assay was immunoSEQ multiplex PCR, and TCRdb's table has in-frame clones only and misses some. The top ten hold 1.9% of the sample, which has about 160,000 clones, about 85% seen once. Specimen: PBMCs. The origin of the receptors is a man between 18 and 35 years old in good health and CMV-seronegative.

The CDR3 reads CASSLSPKSSYNSPLHF. Written as DNA, the CDR3 is TGTGCCAGCAGCTTGTCTCCCAAGAGCTCCTATAATTCACCCCTCCACTTT. The chain has TRBV5-4 and TRBJ1-6; D is ambiguous. This CDR3 spans 17 amino acids. Trimming stripped 1 base from V and 0 bases from J, with 11 bases between. CDR1 SGHNT and CDR2 YYREEE come from the germline V gene (reference sequence).

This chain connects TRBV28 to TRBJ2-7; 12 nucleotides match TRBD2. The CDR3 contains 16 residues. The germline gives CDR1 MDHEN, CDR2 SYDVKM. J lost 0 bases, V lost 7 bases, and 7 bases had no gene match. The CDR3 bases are TGTGCCAGCAAAGGACTAGCGGGAAGGAGCTCCTACGAGCAGTACTTC. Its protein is CASKGLAGRSSYEQYF.

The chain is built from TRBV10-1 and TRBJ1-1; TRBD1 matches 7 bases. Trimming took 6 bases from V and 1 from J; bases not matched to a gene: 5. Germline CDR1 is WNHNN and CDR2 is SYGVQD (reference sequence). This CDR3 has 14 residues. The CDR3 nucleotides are TGCGCCAGCAGGAGGGACAGAAGGAACACTGAAGCTTTCTTT. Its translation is CASRRDRRNTEAFF.

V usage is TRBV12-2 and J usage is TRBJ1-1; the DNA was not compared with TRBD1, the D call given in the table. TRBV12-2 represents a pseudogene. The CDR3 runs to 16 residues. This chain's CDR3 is CASRLRTGKMNTEAFF. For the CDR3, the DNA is TGTGCAAGTCGCTTAAGGACAGGGAAAATGAACACTGAAGCTTTCTTT.

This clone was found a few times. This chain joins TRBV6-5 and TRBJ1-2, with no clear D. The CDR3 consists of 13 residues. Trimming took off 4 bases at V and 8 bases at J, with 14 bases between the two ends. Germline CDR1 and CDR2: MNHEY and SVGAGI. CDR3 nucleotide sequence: TGTGCCAGCAGTTCCTGGCAGGCGCAGGGCTACACCTTC. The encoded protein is CASSSWQAQGYTF.

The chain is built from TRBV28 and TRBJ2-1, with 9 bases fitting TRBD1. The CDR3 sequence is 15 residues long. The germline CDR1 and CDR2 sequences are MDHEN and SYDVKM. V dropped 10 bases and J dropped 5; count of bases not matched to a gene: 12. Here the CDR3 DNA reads TGTGCCACGAGGGGGAGACAGGGGGTAAACAATGAGCAGTTCTTC. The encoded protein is CATRGRQGVNNEQFF.

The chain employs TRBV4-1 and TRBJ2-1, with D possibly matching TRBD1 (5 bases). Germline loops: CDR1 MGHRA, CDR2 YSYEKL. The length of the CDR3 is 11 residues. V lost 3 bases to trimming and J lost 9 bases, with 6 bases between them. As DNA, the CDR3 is TGCGCCAGCAGCCATAGGGGTGAGCAGTTCTTC. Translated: CASSHRGEQFF.

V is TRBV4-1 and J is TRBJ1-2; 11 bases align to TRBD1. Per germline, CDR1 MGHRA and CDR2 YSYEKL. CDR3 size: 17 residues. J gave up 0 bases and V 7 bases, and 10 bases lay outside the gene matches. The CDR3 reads CASTQRDRGEANYGYTF. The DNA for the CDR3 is TGCGCCAGCACTCAGCGGGACAGGGGGGAGGCTAACTATGGCTACACCTTC.

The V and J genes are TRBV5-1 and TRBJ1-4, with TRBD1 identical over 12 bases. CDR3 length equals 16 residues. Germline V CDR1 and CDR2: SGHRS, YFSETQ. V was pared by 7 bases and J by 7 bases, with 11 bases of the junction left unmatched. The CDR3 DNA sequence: TGCGCCAGCTCCCCCGGGACAGGGGGCGGCAGTGAAAAACTGTTTTTT. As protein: CASSPGTGGGSEKLFF.

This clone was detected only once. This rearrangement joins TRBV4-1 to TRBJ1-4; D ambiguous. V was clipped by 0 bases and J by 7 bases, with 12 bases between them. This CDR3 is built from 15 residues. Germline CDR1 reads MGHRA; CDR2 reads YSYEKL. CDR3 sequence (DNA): TGCGCCAGCAGCCAAGATGGCGGCTGGAGTGAAAAACTGTTTTTT. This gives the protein CASSQDGGWSEKLFF.

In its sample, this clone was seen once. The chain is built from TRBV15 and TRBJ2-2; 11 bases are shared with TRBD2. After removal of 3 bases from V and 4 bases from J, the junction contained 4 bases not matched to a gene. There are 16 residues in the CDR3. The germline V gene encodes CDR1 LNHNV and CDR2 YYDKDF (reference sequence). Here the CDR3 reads CATSRGLAEFTGELFF. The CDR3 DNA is TGTGCCACCAGCAGGGGACTAGCGGAATTCACCGGGGAGCTGTTTTTT.

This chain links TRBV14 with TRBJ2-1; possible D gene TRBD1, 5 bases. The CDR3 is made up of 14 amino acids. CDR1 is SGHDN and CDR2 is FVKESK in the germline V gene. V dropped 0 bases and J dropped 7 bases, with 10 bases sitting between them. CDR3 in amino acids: CASSQDRRGNEQFF. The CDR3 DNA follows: TGTGCCAGCAGCCAAGATCGTAGGGGAAATGAGCAGTTCTTC.

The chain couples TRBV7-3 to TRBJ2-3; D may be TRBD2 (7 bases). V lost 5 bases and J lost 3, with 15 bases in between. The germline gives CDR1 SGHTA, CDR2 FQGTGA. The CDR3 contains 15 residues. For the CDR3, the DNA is TGTGCCAGCAGCCCCCATGAGGGGGGGACAGATACGCAGTATTTT. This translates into CASSPHEGGTDTQYF.

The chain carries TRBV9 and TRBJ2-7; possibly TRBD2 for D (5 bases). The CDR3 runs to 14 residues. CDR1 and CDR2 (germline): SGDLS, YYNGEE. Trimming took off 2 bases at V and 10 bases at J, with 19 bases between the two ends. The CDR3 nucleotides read TGTGCCAGCAGCGTTGGAGGTGACGAACACCCCCAGTACTTC. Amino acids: CASSVGGDEHPQYF.

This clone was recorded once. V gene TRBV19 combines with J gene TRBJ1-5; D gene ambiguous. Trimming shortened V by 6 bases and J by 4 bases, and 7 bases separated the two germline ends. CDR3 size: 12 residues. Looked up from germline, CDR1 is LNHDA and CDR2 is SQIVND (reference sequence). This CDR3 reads CASSHTNQPQHF. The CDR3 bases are TGTGCCAGTAGCCACACGAATCAGCCCCAGCATTTT. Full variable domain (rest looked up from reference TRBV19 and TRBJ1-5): DGGITQSPKYLFRKEGQNVTLSCEQNLNHDAMYWYRQDPGQGLRLIYYSQIVNDFQKGDIAEGYSVSREKKESFPLTVTSAQKNPTAFYLCASSHTNQPQHFGDGTRLSIL.

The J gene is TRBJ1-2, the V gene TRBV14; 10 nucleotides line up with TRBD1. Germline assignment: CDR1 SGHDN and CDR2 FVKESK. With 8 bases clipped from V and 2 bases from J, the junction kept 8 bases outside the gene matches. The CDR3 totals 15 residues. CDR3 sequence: CASWRGQGQNYGYTF. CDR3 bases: TGTGCCAGCTGGCGGGGACAGGGGCAGAACTATGGCTACACCTTC.

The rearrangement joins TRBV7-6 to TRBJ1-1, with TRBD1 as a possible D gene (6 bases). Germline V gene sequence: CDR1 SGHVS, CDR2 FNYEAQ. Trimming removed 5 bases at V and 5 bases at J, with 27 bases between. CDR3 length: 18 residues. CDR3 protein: CASSQRLAGALGETEAFF. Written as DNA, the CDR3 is TGTGCCAGCAGCCAAAGGTTGGCGGGGGCCTTAGGGGAAACTGAAGCTTTCTTT. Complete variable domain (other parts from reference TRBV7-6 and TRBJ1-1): GAGVSQSPRYKVTKRGQDVALRCDPISGHVSLYWYRQALGQGPEFLTYFNYEAQQDKSGLPNDRFSAERPEGSISTLTIQRTEQRDSAMYRCASSQRLAGALGETEAFFGQGTRLTVV.